This is a list of T cell receptor beta chains from one sample in a study of T cell changes during pregnancy in multiple sclerosis. This table comes from immunoSEQ multiplex PCR, and its TCRdb copy is limited to in-frame clones, with some not included. The sample has approximately 41,000 clones, around 93% seen once. Sequenced material: CD8+ T cells from peripheral blood mononuclear cells, taken in the third trimester of pregnancy. Receptors were obtained from a female donor with multiple sclerosis, enrolled in a pregnancy study. Both conserved end residues are part of each CDR3. The D gene is left open where the match is weak. The size entry is marked missing in some rows and otherwise reads once, few, many or a size class.

CDR3: CASSPLAGDHIQFF; DNA: TGTGCCAGCAGCCCACTAGCGGGAGATCACATACAGTTCTTC; size: -; J: TRBJ2-1; length: 14; V: TRBV7-6; D: TRBD2
CDR3: CASSVGQAYEQYF; DNA: TGCGCCAGCAGCGTTGGACAGGCCTACGAGCAGTACTTC; size: -; J: TRBJ2-7; length: 13; V: TRBV4-1; D: TRBD1
CDR3: CASSPRDRGTDTQYF; DNA: TGTGCCAGCTCACCCCGGGACAGGGGCACAGATACGCAGTATTTT; size: -; J: TRBJ2-3; length: 15; V: TRBV18; D: TRBD1
CDR3: CASSSGQGATYEQYF; DNA: TGTGCCAGCAGCTCCGGACAGGGGGCGACCTACGAGCAGTACTTC; size: once; J: TRBJ2-7; length: 15; V: TRBV7-9; D: TRBD1
CDR3: CASSTPREGPETQYF; DNA: TGTGCCAGTAGTACCCCGCGGGAGGGCCCGGAGACCCAGTACTTC; size: -; J: TRBJ2-5; length: 15; V: TRBV19; D: TRBD2
CDR3: CASSETSGSSPSYEQYF; DNA: TGTGCCAGCAGCGAGACTAGCGGGAGCTCCCCCTCCTACGAGCAGTACTTC; size: -; J: TRBJ2-7; length: 17; V: TRBV9; D: TRBD2
CDR3: CASGGAGGWYEQYF; DNA: TGTGCCAGCGGAGGGGCAGGGGGCTGGTACGAGCAGTACTTC; size: -; J: TRBJ2-7; length: 14; V: TRBV27; D: TRBD1
CDR3: CASSLEVRTDTQYF; DNA: TGTGCCAGCAGTTTGGAGGTTCGCACAGATACGCAGTATTTT; size: once; J: TRBJ2-3; length: 14; V: TRBV28; D: -
CDR3: CASNPTGSPYNEQFF; DNA: TGTGCCAGCAACCCTACAGGGTCCCCCTACAATGAGCAGTTCTTC; size: -; J: TRBJ2-1; length: 15; V: TRBV6-1; D: -
CDR3: CASSVDGGKDEQYF; DNA: TGTGCCAGCAGCGTAGACGGGGGTAAGGACGAGCAGTACTTC; size: -; J: TRBJ2-7; length: 14; V: TRBV9; D: -
CDR3: CASSPPREGEQYF; DNA: TGTGCCAGCAGCCCACCACGGGAGGGAGAGCAGTACTTC; size: -; J: TRBJ2-7; length: 13; V: TRBV27; D: TRBD2
CDR3: CSVEVSGGSKASYEQYF; DNA: TGCAGCGTTGAAGTGTCAGGTGGGAGTAAGGCCTCCTACGAGCAGTACTTC; size: -; J: TRBJ2-7; length: 17; V: TRBV29-1; D: -
CDR3: CASKPSGSYEQYF; DNA: TGTGCCAGTAAGCCTAGCGGGTCCTACGAGCAGTACTTC; size: -; J: TRBJ2-7; length: 13; V: TRBV27; D: TRBD2
CDR3: CASRPIRGSNQPQHF; DNA: TGTGCCAGCAGGCCAATTAGGGGTAGCAATCAGCCCCAGCATTTT; size: -; J: TRBJ1-5; length: 15; V: TRBV27; D: -
CDR3: CASSQAGPFYEQYF; DNA: TGTGCCAGCAGCCAAGCGGGTCCCTTCTACGAGCAGTACTTC; size: -; J: TRBJ2-7; length: 14; V: TRBV14; D: -